This T cell receptor (beta chain) was captured by sequencing in a study of beta chain features in type 1 diabetes. Study summary: Comparable age, gender and cell yields were observed in patients relative to healthy donors. Study outcomes and limitations: Among type 1 diabetes patients, VDJ junctions had fewer insertions and more deletions. Among all four CD4+ subsets, Type 1 diabetes patients had TCRB CDR3s that were moderately but significantly shorter. The naive, central memory and Treg TCRB repertoires looked more alike in patients than they did in healthy donors.

Details on this clone: Its target is unknown.

The CDR3 runs 14 residues. V shed 9 bases and J shed 7 bases, with 19 bases lying between them. The germline CDR1 and CDR2 sequences are MDHEN and SYDVKM. Reverse transcribing all isolated RNA meant expressed TCRB transcripts were sequenced. Roughly 3.6 million reads per sample were averaged for naive, central memory and regulatory samples. Repertoires were generated with immunoSEQ multiplex PCR, while TCRdb's copy carries only in-frame clones and drops some. The sample has under 300,000 clones, roughly a tenth seen once; the top ten hold around 0.018%. This sequence originates from a man in his thirties or forties with type 1 diabetes. The chain joins TRBV28 to TRBJ1-3; no reliable D call. Sequencing input: naive CD4+ T cells from blood. The DNA for the CDR3 is TGTGCCAGGCCCCATTTGGGAAGGGAGAACACCATATATTTT. It specifies CARPHLGRENTIYF.